This TCR beta chain was sequenced during a study of radiation and T cells in renal cell carcinoma. Clones were sequenced by immunoSEQ multiplex PCR, and TCRdb holds only the in-frame ones, with some missing. This sample yields fewer than 85,000 clones, of which roughly nine tenths are seen a single time; more than 5.5% belongs to the top ten. Time point reported: blood 4 weeks post-SBRT, at nephrectomy. Treatment noted: 15 Gy SBRT to primary tumor, nephrectomy 4 weeks later. Nephrectomy followed 15 Gy stereotactic body radiation by 4 weeks. Blood was sampled at baseline, 2 weeks and 4 weeks after SBRT. This renal cell carcinoma was of the clear cell type. In germline, CDR1 is LNHDA, CDR2 SQIVND (reference sequence). The length of the CDR3 is 13 residues. V dropped 6 bases and J dropped 5; count of bases not matched to a gene: 6.

The TCR was taken from a woman between 65 and 79 years old with renal cell carcinoma. The sample in question was blood, obtained from a patient whose treatment included radiotherapy and nephrectomy. The chain combines TRBV19 with TRBJ2-7; 8 positions match TRBD1. CDR3 DNA: TGTGCCAGTAGCCCGACAGGGGAAAACGAGCAGTACTTC. Its protein is CASSPTGENEQYF.